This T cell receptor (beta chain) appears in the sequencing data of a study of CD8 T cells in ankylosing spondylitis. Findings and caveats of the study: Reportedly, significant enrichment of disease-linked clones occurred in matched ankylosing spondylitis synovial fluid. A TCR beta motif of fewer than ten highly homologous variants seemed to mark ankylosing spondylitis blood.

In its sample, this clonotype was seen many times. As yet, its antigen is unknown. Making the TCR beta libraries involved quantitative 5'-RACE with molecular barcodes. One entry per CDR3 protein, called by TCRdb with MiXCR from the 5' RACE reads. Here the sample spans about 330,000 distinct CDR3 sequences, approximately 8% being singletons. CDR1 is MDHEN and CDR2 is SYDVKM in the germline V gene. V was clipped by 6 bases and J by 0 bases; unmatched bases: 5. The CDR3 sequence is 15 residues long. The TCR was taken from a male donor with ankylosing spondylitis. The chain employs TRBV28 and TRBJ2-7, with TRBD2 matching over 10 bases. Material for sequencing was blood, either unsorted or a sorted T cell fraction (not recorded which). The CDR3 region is CASSSPSGSSYEQYF. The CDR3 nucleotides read TGTGCCAGCAGCTCTCCTAGCGGGAGCTCCTACGAGCAGTACTTC.